This T cell receptor beta chain was recovered during a study of human T cells and chemical hapten exposure. TCRdb passed the RACE reads through MiXCR, listing each CDR3 protein once. The table has some 380,000 distinct CDR3 sequences, 4% to 5.5% seen once; the top ten hold roughly 2.4%. The CDR3 sequence is 15 residues long. Germline CDR1 SGHAT, CDR2 FQNNGV. The trim removed 1 base at V and 7 bases at J, leaving 4 bases unmatched. At least ten counts were recorded for this clonotype. Time point reported: patch test 1, 2 weeks after DPC sensitization. As for treatment: therapeutic diphenylcyclopropenone sensitization with weekly scalp DPC.

The sample was whole blood, taken in connection with sensitization to the hapten diphenylcyclopropenone (DPC). The V and J genes are TRBV11-2 and TRBJ1-6, with TRBD1 identical over 7 bases. The sequence was collected from a woman aged 50 to 60 with alopecia areata. Some clones in this sample may be carry-over from other donors' samples. The CDR3 here is CASSLAGTVNSPLHF. The CDR3 nucleotides are TGTGCCAGCAGCTTAGCCGGGACAGTAAATTCACCCCTCCACTTT.